The clone carrying this T cell receptor beta chain was detected only a few times. This specimen comes from a study of low-dose radiotherapy and immunotherapy resistance in tumors. At the level of the study: For Cohort 1, fractions of 0.5 Gy were given every 2 weeks, reaching 6.5 Gy overall. Cohort 2's total reached 13 Gy over 26 weeks, at 1 Gy per fraction every two weeks. Oral administration of aspirin 300 mg daily occurred for four cycles, commencing at cycle 1 day 1.

Both TCRalpha and TCRbeta chains were reverse transcribed with V-gene-specific primers. Using a constant-region primer together with a V-primer adapter, TCRs were subjected to approximately 20 PCR cycles of amplification. In TCRdb, the reads were re-called with MiXCR into one record per CDR3 protein. The repertoire consists of tens of thousands of distinct CDR3 sequences, with under 30% occurring once and the leading ten covering 5.7%. Regarding time point: before trial treatment. Donors received a regimen that comprised nivolumab, ipilimumab, aspirin, low-dose cyclophosphamide and low-dose radiotherapy. This TCR derives from a male donor with prostate cancer. This sample comprised PBMCs, obtained before treatment.

The CDR3 DNA sequence: TGTGCCATCAGTGAGTCTGGCAGGGGTGGAACTGAAGCTTTCTTT. Protein product: CAISESGRGGTEAFF. V gene TRBV10-3 combines with J gene TRBJ1-1; a weak D match, TRBD1 (6 bases). CDR1 is ENHRY, CDR2 SYGVKD, per germline. The germline V and J ends were trimmed by 0 bases and 5 bases, with 13 bases remaining between them. The CDR3 sequence is 15 residues long.